This T cell receptor beta chain was recorded in a study of cytomegalovirus exposure and HLA in healthy donors. Study conclusions and caveats: Presence/absence analyses assumed roughly uniform sequencing depth across donors, which may not hold.

Comments on this clone: Antigen specificity is unknown.

Trimming shortened V by 1 base and J by 0 bases, and 12 bases separated the two germline ends. CDR3 length: 16 amino acids. From germline, CDR1 is SGHRS and CDR2 YFSETQ. The PCR used 60 Vbeta and 13 Jbeta primers. Profiled with immunoSEQ multiplex PCR; TCRdb holds only in-frame clones, not every one. The sample has 100,000 to 150,000 clones, 70% to 85% seen once; the top ten hold around 4%. The V and J genes are TRBV5-1 and TRBJ2-3; tentative D call: TRBD2 (7 bases). This clonotype was obtained from a male donor in good health and CMV-seropositive. The sample consisted of PBMCs. CDR3 loop: CASSLWGGPSTDTQYF. CDR3 DNA sequence: TGCGCCAGCAGCTTGTGGGGGGGGCCGAGCACAGATACGCAGTATTTT. The complete variable domain, with remaining parts taken from reference TRBV5-1 and TRBJ2-3, reads KAGVTQTPRYLIKTRGQQVTLSCSPISGHRSVSWYQQTPGQGLQFLFEYFSETQRNKGNFPGRFSGRQFSNSRSEMNVSTLELGDSALYLCASSLWGGPSTDTQYFGPGTRLTVL.